This TCR beta chain comes out of a study of shared clonotypes between healthy human individuals. Here immunoSEQ multiplex PCR was the method, and the copy in TCRdb shows in-frame clones only, minus some. The sample shows about 2.3 million clones, 85% to 95% of them seen only once. This clone has only one observation. Sequenced sample: naive CD4+ T cells from PBMCs. The subset here: CD45RA+ positively selected. The receptor was isolated from a man in his late teens or twenties in good health. Some clones in this sample may be carry-over from other donors' samples.

CDR3 sequence (DNA): TGTGCCAGCAAACTTTTACCTAGCACAGATACGCAGTATTTT. Translation gives CASKLLPSTDTQYF. This sequence joins TRBV2 and TRBJ2-3, with D uncertain. There are 14 residues in the CDR3. V was clipped by 7 bases and J by 0 bases, with 11 bases between them. Germline CDR1 and CDR2: SNHLY and FYNNEI. The whole variable domain, filled in from reference TRBV2 and TRBJ2-3, reads EPEVTQTPSHQVTQMGQEVILRCVPISNHLYFYWYRQILGQKVEFLVSFYNNEISEKSEIFDDQFSVERPDGSNFTLKIRSTKLEDSAMYFCASKLLPSTDTQYFGPGTRLTVL.